These T cell receptor beta chains were read from a single sample in a study of OX40 agonist ivuxolimab in advanced cancers. Method: immunoSEQ multiplex PCR; TCRdb's copy keeps in-frame clones and lacks some. Here the sample spans around 72,000 clones, around 84% being singletons. Sample: CD4+ or CD8+ T cells sorted from blood, taken in a trial of the OX40 agonist ivuxolimab. These receptor sequences come from an adult with an advanced solid tumor such as melanoma, head and neck, liver or kidney cancer. Each CDR3 is given with its conserved first and last residue. Each record gives: J gene, D gene, clone size, V gene, CDR3 protein, CDR3 DNA. The D gene is left open where the match is weak. Not every row has a clone size; where given, it reads once, few, many or a size class.

J: TRBJ1-4
D: .
size: .
V: TRBV2
CDR3: CASRVLEEKLFF
DNA: TGTGCCAGCAGGGTTCTAGAGGAAAAACTGTTTTTT

J: TRBJ2-5
D: .
size: .
V: TRBV6-5
CDR3: CASRAGRETQYF
DNA: TGTGCCAGCAGAGCTGGTCGGGAGACCCAGTACTTC

J: TRBJ2-4
D: .
size: .
V: TRBV4-2
CDR3: CASSRDGGIQYF
DNA: TGTGCCAGCAGCCGAGACGGAGGCATTCAGTACTTC

J: TRBJ2-2
D: TRBD2
size: .
V: TRBV7-2
CDR3: CASSSASGRAGELFF
DNA: TGTGCCAGCAGCTCCGCTAGCGGGAGGGCCGGGGAGCTGTTTTTT

J: TRBJ1-1
D: .
size: .
V: TRBV5-1
CDR3: CASSPAPFQGEAFF
DNA: TGCGCCAGCAGCCCCGCCCCCTTCCAGGGTGAAGCTTTCTTT

J: TRBJ2-3
D: TRBD1
size: .
V: TRBV28
CDR3: CASSPSRTGRDTQYF
DNA: TGTGCCAGCAGCCCCTCCCGGACAGGGAGAGATACGCAGTATTTT

J: TRBJ1-3
D: TRBD1
size: .
V: TRBV19
CDR3: CASNNRDRVDTIYF
DNA: TGTGCCAGTAATAACCGGGACAGGGTCGACACCATATATTTT

J: TRBJ2-3
D: .
size: .
V: TRBV6-6
CDR3: CASSLRADTQYF
DNA: TGTGCCAGCAGCCTGAGAGCAGATACGCAGTATTTT

J: TRBJ2-2
D: TRBD1
size: .
V: TRBV12-5
CDR3: CASGLPQVFGTGYTGELFF
DNA: TGTGCTAGTGGTTTGCCCCAGGTTTTCGGGACAGGATACACCGGGGAGCTGTTTTTT

J: TRBJ2-7
D: TRBD1
size: .
V: TRBV7-2
CDR3: CASSPRGTGPFYEQYF
DNA: TGTGCCAGCAGCCCGCGTGGGACAGGGCCTTTCTACGAGCAGTACTTC

J: TRBJ2-7
D: TRBD1
size: .
V: TRBV15
CDR3: CATSRDLGQTYEQYF
DNA: TGTGCCACCAGCAGAGATCTGGGACAGACCTACGAGCAGTACTTC

J: TRBJ1-6
D: TRBD1
size: .
V: TRBV7-2
CDR3: CASSLVGQNNSPLHF
DNA: TGTGCCAGCAGCTTAGTGGGACAGAATAATTCACCCCTCCACTTT

J: TRBJ1-1
D: .
size: .
V: TRBV5-1
CDR3: CASSSTGLYQNTEAFF
DNA: TGCGCCAGCAGCTCGACCGGACTGTACCAGAACACTGAAGCTTTCTTT

J: TRBJ1-5
D: .
size: once
V: TRBV27
CDR3: CASSLSTRQPQHF
DNA: TGTGCCAGCAGTTTATCGACGAGGCAGCCCCAGCATTTT

J: TRBJ1-2
D: .
size: .
V: TRBV7-8
CDR3: CASSGTRADNYGYTF
DNA: TGTGCCAGCAGCGGAACCAGGGCTGATAACTATGGCTACACCTTC

J: TRBJ2-2
D: .
size: once
V: TRBV27
CDR3: CASSSRIAGELFF
DNA: TGTGCCAGCAGTAGTAGAATCGCCGGGGAGCTGTTTTTT

J: TRBJ1-1
D: TRBD1
size: .
V: TRBV30
CDR3: CAWLQDRATTEAFF
DNA: TGTGCCTGGCTCCAAGACAGGGCTACGACTGAAGCTTTCTTT

J: TRBJ1-2
D: TRBD1
size: .
V: TRBV19
CDR3: CASKRTGGGYGYTF
DNA: TGTGCCAGTAAACGGACAGGGGGGGGCTATGGCTACACCTTC

J: TRBJ2-3
D: .
size: .
V: TRBV7-2
CDR3: CASSQGPVPDTQYF
DNA: TGTGCCAGCAGCCAAGGGCCGGTCCCAGATACGCAGTATTTT

J: TRBJ2-1
D: .
size: few
V: TRBV10-3
CDR3: CAISGQGQGEQFF
DNA: TGTGCCATCAGTGGCCAGGGACAAGGTGAGCAGTTCTTC

J: TRBJ1-1
D: .
size: .
V: TRBV15
CDR3: CATSTDVNTEAFF
DNA: TGTGCCACCAGCACGGACGTAAACACTGAAGCTTTCTTT

J: TRBJ2-2
D: .
size: .
V: TRBV18
CDR3: CASSPRNSKLGTGELFF
DNA: TGTGCCAGCTCACCACGCAACAGCAAACTAGGCACCGGGGAGCTGTTTTTT

J: TRBJ1-1
D: .
size: .
V: TRBV5-1
CDR3: CASSTTSGVGNTEAFF
DNA: TGCGCCAGCAGCACCACCTCAGGGGTGGGGAACACTGAAGCTTTCTTT

J: TRBJ1-2
D: .
size: .
V: TRBV7-9
CDR3: CAIEGGTHTNYGYTF
DNA: TGTGCCATTGAGGGTGGGACACATACTAACTATGGCTACACCTTC

J: TRBJ1-2
D: .
size: few
V: TRBV5-5
CDR3: CASSLAGGYTF
DNA: TGTGCCAGCAGCTTGGCCGGGGGCTACACCTTC

J: TRBJ1-6
D: TRBD1
size: .
V: TRBV27
CDR3: CASSSGQGKGYSPLHF
DNA: TGTGCCAGCAGTTCCGGACAGGGTAAGGGGTATTCACCCCTCCACTTT

J: TRBJ1-1
D: .
size: .
V: TRBV6-1
CDR3: CASNEGKDTEAFF
DNA: TGTGCCAGCAACGAGGGAAAGGACACTGAAGCTTTCTTT

J: TRBJ2-3
D: TRBD1
size: once
V: TRBV19
CDR3: CASSTRTGYPTDTQYF
DNA: TGTGCCAGTAGTACCCGGACAGGGTATCCCACAGATACGCAGTATTTT

J: TRBJ2-5
D: .
size: .
V: TRBV19
CDR3: CASSMQRDGETQYF
DNA: TGTGCCAGTAGTATGCAGAGGGATGGAGAGACCCAGTACTTC

J: TRBJ2-1
D: .
size: .
V: TRBV28
CDR3: CASSTPGGKFEFF
DNA: TGTGCCAGCAGTACCCCAGGGGGGAAGTTTGAGTTCTTC

J: TRBJ1-2
D: .
size: .
V: TRBV7-9
CDR3: CASSLVYPGAHGYTF
DNA: TGTGCCAGCAGCTTAGTTTATCCAGGGGCACATGGCTACACCTTC

J: TRBJ2-7
D: .
size: .
V: TRBV15
CDR3: CATSRDTSFMSHGYF
DNA: TGTGCCACCAGCAGAGATACGTCCTTTATGTCCCATGGGTACTTC

J: TRBJ2-1
D: .
size: .
V: TRBV20-1
CDR3: CSARDGPEQFF
DNA: TGCAGTGCTAGAGACGGACCGGAGCAGTTCTTC

J: TRBJ1-2
D: TRBD1
size: .
V: TRBV29-1
CDR3: CSVEGGDSYGYTF
DNA: TGCAGCGTTGAAGGTGGGGACAGCTATGGCTACACCTTC

J: TRBJ1-5
D: .
size: few
V: TRBV28
CDR3: CASSSGNQPQHF
DNA: TGTGCCAGCAGTTCAGGGAACCAGCCCCAGCATTTT

J: TRBJ2-1
D: TRBD2
size: .
V: TRBV6-4
CDR3: CASSDLAGTVYNEQFF
DNA: TGTGCCAGCAGTGACTTAGCGGGAACCGTTTACAATGAGCAGTTCTTC

J: TRBJ1-1
D: .
size: few
V: TRBV4-2
CDR3: CASSRAANTEAFF
DNA: TGTGCCAGCAGCCGGGCCGCCAACACTGAAGCTTTCTTT

J: TRBJ1-2
D: .
size: .
V: TRBV27
CDR3: CASSLSPGQHHGYTF
DNA: TGTGCCAGCAGTTTATCCCCGGGACAACACCATGGCTACACCTTC

J: TRBJ2-1
D: TRBD1
size: .
V: TRBV10-3
CDR3: CAISDDRDPNNEQFF
DNA: TGTGCCATCAGTGATGACAGGGACCCGAACAATGAACAGTTCTTC

J: TRBJ2-3
D: .
size: .
V: TRBV14
CDR3: CASSETTGMGTDTQYF
DNA: TGTGCCAGCAGCGAGACGACCGGGATGGGGACAGATACGCAGTATTTT